Sequencing of this T cell receptor beta chain was carried out in a study of control samples from healthy donors and cancer patients. Produced via immunoSEQ multiplex PCR; TCRdb's table is partial and in-frame only. The sample contains 100,000 or so clones, about four fifths of which appear only once. The CDR3 has 12 amino acids. The germline V and J ends were trimmed by 1 base and 4 bases, with 4 bases remaining between them. Germline lookup yields CDR1 LGHNA and CDR2 YNFKEQ. The chain combines TRBV4-2 with TRBJ1-2; D remains unclear. The receptor was derived from a woman aged 50 to 60 in good health. Material for sequencing was blood. The CDR3 reads CASSQAPYGYTF. The CDR3 bases are TGTGCCAGCAGCCAAGCTCCCTATGGCTACACCTTC.